This T cell receptor beta chain is drawn from a study of patients and donors after allogeneic stem cell transplantation. TCRdb processed the RT-PCR reads anew with MiXCR; each CDR3 protein has one entry. The data contain fewer than 75,000 distinct CDR3 sequences, about 14% of them singletons. This sequence was found in a human donor who was either an allogeneic HSCT recipient or a stem cell or donor lymphocyte infusion donor (not recorded which). It is not recorded whose cells these are; they may come from a transplant donor. Sample: blood, either unsorted or a sorted T cell fraction (not recorded which).

The CDR3 nucleotides read TGCAGTGCTAGAGCCCTGACCGGGGAGCTGTTTTTT. It specifies CSARALTGELFF. This rearrangement joins TRBV20-1 to TRBJ2-2, with D unresolved. V was shortened by 1 base and J by 5 bases, with 5 bases between the two germline ends. The CDR3 spans 12 residues. Germline V gene data show CDR1 as DFQATT and CDR2 as SNEGSKA (reference sequence).